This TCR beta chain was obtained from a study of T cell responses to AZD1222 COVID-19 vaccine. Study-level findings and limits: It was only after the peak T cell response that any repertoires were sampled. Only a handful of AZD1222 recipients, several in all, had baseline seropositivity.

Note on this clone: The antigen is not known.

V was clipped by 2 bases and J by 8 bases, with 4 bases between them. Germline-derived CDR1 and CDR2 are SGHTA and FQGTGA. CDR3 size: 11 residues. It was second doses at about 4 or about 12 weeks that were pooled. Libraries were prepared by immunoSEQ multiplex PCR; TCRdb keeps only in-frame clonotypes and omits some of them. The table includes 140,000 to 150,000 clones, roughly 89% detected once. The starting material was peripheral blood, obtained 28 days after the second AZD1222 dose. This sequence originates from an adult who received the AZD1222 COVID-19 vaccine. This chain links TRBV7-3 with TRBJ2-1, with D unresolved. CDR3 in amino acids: CASSLGDEQFF. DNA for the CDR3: TGTGCCAGCAGCTTAGGCGATGAGCAGTTCTTC.